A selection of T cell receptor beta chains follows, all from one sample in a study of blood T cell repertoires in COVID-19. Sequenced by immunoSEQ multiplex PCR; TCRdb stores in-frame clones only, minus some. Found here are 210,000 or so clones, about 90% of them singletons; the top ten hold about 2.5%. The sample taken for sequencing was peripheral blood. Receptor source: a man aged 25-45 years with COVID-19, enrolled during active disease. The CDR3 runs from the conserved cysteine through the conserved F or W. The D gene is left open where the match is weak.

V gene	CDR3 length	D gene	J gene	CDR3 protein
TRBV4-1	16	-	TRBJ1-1	CASSQDEMATNTEAFF
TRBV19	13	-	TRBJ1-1	CAAKTGAYTEAFF
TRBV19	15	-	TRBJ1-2	CASSTTGAVPYGYTF
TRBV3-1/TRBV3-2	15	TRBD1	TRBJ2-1	CASSLVRDRYNEQFF
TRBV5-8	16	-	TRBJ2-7	CASSSSFRRRSYEQYF
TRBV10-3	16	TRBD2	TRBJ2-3	CAISEGRGARTDTQYF
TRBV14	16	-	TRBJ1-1	CASSPRWGNGNTEAFF
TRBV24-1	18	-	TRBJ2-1	CATSDWGQPQVAYNEQFF
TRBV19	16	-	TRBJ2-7	CASSTSPTRSSYEQYF
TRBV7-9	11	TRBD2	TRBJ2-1	CARSSGGEQFF
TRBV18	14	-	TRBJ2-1	CASFSQSGINEQFF
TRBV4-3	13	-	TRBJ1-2	CASSQEGAGGYTF
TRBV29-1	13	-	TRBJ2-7	CSVGGTVIYEQYF
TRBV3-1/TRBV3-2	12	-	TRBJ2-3	CASSHTLNTQYF
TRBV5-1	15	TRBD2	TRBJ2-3	CASSFFGRATDTQYF
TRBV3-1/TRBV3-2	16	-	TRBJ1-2	CASSQGGALGLYGYTF
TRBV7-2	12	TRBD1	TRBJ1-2	CASSLDREGYTF
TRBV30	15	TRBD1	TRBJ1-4	CAWMAIQGANEKLFF
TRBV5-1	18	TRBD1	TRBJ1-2	CASSLGFPGQAVSYGYTF
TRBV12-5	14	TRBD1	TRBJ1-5	CASGTTGGNQPQHF
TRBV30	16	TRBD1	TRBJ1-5	CAWTNKGQGNGQPQHF
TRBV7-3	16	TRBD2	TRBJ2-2	CASSLIAGGGTGELFF
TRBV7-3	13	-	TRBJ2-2	CASSRQAIGELFF
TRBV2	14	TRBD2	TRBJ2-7	CASREGLGSYEQYF
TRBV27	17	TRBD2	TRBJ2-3	CASSLIWREGGTDTQYF
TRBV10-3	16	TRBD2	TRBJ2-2	CAISPLAGENTGELFF
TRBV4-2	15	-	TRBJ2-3	CASSLIGRAEDTQYF
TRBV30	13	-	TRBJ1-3	CAWSTGFGNTIYF
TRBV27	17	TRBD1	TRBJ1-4	CASSLQNPGQGASKLFF
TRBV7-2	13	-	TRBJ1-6	CASSFTGSSPLHF
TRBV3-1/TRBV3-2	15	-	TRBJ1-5	CASSHHRVCNQPQHF
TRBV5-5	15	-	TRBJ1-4	CASSLSMTGGEKLFF
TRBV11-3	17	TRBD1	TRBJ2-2	CASSLPDREENTGELFF
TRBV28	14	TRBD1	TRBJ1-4	CASSTGGGSEKLFF
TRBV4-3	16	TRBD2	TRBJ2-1	CASSQGTSGSKAEQFF
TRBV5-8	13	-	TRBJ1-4	CASSLSGFEKLFF
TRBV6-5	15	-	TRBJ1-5	CASRADSYSNQPQHF
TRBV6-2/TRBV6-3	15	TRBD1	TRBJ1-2	CASSYSTGGNYGYTF
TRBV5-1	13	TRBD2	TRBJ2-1	CASSLAGGNEQFF
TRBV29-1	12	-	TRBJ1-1	CSVSRGYTEAFF
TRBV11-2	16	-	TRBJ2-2	CASSQRPKSNTGELFF
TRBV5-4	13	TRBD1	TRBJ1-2	CASSGRQGAGYTF
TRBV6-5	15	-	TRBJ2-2	CASRGSLSFSGELFF
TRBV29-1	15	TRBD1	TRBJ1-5	CSVPGTGDSNQPQHF
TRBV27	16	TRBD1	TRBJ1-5	CASSLVTGDGNQPQHF